This T cell receptor beta chain was recovered during a study of cytomegalovirus exposure and HLA in healthy donors. On the study more broadly: Within an early data release were about 85 million unique TCRs drawn from HLA-typed donors.

These donors, healthy bone marrow donors, were studied. PCR involved 60 Vbeta and 13 Jbeta primers. Sequencing used immunoSEQ multiplex PCR; TCRdb keeps in-frame clones, though not all of them. The table shows about 150,000 clones, with around three quarters occurring only once. V was cut by 7 bases and J by 2 bases, with 9 bases left in between. Germline V gives CDR1 SNHLY, CDR2 FYNNEI. This CDR3 comprises 14 residues. This clone has just a few counts. Its specificity is unknown. Study-wide results and caveats: The study reported that TCR beta sequences accurately predicted HLA-A and HLA-B alleles in most subjects.

The genes are TRBV2 and TRBJ2-6; TRBD2 is a possible D gene (5 bases). Sequenced material: PBMCs. The TCR sequence derives from a woman aged 55-70 years in good health and CMV-seropositive. The CDR3 loop is CASNRGTGANVLTF. CDR3 in DNA: TGTGCCAGCAACCGGGGAACTGGGGCCAACGTCCTGACTTTC.